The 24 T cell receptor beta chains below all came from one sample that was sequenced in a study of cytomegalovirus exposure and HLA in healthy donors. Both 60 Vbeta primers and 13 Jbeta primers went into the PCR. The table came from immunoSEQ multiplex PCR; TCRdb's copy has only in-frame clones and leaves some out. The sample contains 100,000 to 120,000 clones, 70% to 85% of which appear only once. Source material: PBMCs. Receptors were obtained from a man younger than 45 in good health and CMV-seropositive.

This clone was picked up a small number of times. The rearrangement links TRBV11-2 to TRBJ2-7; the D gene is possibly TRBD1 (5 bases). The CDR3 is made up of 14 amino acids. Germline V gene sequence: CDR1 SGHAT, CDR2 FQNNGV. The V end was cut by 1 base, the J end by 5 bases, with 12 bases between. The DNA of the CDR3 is TGTGCCAGCAGCTTAGCCAGGGCAGTAAACGAGCAGTACTTC. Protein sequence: CASSLARAVNEQYF.

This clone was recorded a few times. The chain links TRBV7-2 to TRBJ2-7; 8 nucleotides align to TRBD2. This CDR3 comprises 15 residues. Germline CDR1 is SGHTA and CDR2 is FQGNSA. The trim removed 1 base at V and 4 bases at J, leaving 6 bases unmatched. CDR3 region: CASSLVTRGEYEQYF. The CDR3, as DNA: TGTGCCAGCAGCTTAGTTACGCGGGGGGAATACGAGCAGTACTTC.

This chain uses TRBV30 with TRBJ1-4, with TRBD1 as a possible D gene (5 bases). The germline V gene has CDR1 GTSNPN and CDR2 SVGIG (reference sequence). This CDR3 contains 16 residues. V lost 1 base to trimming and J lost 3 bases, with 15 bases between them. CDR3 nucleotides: TGTGCCTGGAGTGCCGGGCAAACAGGTCCTAATGAAAAACTGTTTTTT. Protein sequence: CAWSAGQTGPNEKLFF.

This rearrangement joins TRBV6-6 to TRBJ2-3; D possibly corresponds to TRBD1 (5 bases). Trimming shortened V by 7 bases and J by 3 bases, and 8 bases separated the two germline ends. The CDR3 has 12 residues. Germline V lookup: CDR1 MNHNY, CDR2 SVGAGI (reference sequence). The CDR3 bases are TGTGCCAGCACTCAGGGTACAGATACGCAGTATTTT. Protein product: CASTQGTDTQYF.

CDR3 in DNA: TGTGCCAGCAATTCCGGACAGAACCACGAGCAGTACTTC. This codes for CASNSGQNHEQYF. The chain carries TRBV27 and TRBJ2-7; D might be TRBD1 (6 bases). Germline lookup yields CDR1 MNHEY and CDR2 SMNVEV (reference sequence). The CDR3 spans 13 residues. V gave up 7 bases and J gave up 5 bases, with 15 bases separating them.

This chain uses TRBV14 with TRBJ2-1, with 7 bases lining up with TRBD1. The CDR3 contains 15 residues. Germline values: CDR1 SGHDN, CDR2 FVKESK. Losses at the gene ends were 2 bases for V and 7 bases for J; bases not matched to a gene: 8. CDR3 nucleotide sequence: TGTGCCAGCAGCCAAAACACAGGGGAAGCAAATGAGCAGTTCTTC. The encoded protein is CASSQNTGEANEQFF.

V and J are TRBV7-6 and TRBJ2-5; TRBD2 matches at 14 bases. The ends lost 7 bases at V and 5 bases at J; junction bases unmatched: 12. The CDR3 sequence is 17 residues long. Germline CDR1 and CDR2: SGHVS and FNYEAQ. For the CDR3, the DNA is TGTGCCAGCACCAAAGGACTAGCGGGGGGTTTTGGTGAGACCCAGTACTTC. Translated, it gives CASTKGLAGGFGETQYF.

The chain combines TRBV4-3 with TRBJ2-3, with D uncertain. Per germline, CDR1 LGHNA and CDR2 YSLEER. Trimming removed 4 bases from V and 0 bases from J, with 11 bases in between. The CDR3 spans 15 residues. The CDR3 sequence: CASSLYKTSTDTQYF. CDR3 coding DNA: TGCGCCAGCAGCCTTTACAAGACTAGCACAGATACGCAGTATTTT.

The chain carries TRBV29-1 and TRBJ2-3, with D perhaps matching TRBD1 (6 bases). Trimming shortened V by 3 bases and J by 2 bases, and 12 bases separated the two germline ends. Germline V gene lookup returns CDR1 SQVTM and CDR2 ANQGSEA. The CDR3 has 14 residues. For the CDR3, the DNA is TGCAGCGTTGAGGGGGCTGCCCACACAGATACGCAGTATTTT. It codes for CSVEGAAHTDTQYF.

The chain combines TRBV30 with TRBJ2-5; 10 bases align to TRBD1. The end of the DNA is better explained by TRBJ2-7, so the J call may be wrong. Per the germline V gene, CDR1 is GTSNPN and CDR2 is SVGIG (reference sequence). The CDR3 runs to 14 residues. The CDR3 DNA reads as TGTGCCTCGATCGCGGACAGGGGGTCCTACGAGCAGTACTTC. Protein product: CASIADRGSYEQYF.

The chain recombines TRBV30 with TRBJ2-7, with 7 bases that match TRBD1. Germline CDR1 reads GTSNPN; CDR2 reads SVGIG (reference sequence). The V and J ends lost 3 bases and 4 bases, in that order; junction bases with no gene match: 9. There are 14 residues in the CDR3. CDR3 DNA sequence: TGTGCCTGGAGCGGCACAGGGGTAAGGTACGAGCAGTACTTC. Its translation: CAWSGTGVRYEQYF.

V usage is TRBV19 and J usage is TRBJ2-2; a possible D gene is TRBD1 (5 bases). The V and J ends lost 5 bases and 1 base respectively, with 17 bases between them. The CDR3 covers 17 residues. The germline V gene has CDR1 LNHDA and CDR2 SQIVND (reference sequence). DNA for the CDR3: TGTGCCAGTAGTGACTTGAAGACAGACGAGAACACCGGGGAGCTGTTTTTT. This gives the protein CASSDLKTDENTGELFF.

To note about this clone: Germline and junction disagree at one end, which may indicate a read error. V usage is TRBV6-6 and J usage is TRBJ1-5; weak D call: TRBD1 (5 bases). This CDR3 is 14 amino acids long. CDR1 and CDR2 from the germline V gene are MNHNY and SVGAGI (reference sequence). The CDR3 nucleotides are TGTGCCAGCAGCCTATCTCAGGGCAAACAGCCCCAGCATTTT. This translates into CASSLSQGKQPQHF.

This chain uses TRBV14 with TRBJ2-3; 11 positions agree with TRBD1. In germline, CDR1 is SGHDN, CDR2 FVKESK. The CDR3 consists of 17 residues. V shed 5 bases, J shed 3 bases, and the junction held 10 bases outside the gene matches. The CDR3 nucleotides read TGTGCCAGCAGCTTACCTGGGACAGGGGGTCGGACAGATACGCAGTATTTT. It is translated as CASSLPGTGGRTDTQYF.

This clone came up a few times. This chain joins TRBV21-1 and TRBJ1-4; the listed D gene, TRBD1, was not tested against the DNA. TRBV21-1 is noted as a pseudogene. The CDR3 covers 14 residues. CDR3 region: CASSKDRGPEKLFF. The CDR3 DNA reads TGTGCCAGCAGCAAGGACAGGGGGCCTGAAAAACTGTTTTTT.

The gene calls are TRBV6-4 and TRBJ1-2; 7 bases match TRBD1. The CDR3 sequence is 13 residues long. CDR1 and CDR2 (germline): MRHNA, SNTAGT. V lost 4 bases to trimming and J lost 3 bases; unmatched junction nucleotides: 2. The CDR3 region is CASSATGDYGYTF. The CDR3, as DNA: TGTGCCAGCAGTGCCACAGGGGACTATGGCTACACCTTC.

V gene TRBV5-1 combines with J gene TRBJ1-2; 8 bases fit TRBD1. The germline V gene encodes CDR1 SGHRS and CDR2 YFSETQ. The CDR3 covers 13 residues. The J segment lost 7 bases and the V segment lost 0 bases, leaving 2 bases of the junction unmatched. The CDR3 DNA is TGCGCCAGCAGCTTGGCACAGGGGGGTGGCTACACCTTC. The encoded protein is CASSLAQGGGYTF.

CDR3 in amino acids: CASSLGLNNYEQYF. CDR3 in DNA: TGTGCCAGCAGCTTGGGTCTTAACAACTACGAGCAGTACTTC. The chain is built from TRBV5-6 and TRBJ2-7; no clear D. The V gene's germline CDR1 is SGHDT and CDR2 YYEEEE. Trimming left V 0 bases short and J 3 bases short, with 10 bases between. This CDR3 has 14 amino acids. Looking up the rest from reference TRBV5-6 and TRBJ2-7 gives the full variable domain: DAGVTQSPTHLIKTRGQQVTLRCSPKSGHDTVSWYQQALGQGPQFIFQYYEEEERQRGNFPDRFSGHQFPNYSSELNVNALLLGDSALYLCASSLGLNNYEQYFGPGTRLTVT.

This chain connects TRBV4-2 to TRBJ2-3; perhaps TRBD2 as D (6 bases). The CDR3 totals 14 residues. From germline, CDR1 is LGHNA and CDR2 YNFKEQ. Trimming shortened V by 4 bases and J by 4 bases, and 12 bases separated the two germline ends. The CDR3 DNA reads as TGTGCCAGCAGCCTCGGCGGGGAGTCAGATACGCAGTATTTT. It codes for CASSLGGESDTQYF.

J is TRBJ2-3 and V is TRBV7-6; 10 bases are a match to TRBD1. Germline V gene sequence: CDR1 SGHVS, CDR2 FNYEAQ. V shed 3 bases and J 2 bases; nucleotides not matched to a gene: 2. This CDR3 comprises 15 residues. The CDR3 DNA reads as TGTGCCAGCAGCTTGACAGGGGGCGACACAGATACGCAGTATTTT. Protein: CASSLTGGDTDTQYF. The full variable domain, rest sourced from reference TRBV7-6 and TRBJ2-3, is GAGVSQSPRYKVTKRGQDVALRCDPISGHVSLYWYRQALGQGPEFLTYFNYEAQQDKSGLPNDRFSAERPEGSISTLTIQRTEQRDSAMYRCASSLTGGDTDTQYFGPGTRLTVL.

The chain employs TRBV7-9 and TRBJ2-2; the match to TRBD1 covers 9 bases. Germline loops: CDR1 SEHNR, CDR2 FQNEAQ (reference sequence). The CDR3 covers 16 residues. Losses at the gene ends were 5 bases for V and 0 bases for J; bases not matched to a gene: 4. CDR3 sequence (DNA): TGTGCCAGCAGCGTTACAGGGGGCTCGAACACCGGGGAGCTGTTTTTT. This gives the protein CASSVTGGSNTGELFF.

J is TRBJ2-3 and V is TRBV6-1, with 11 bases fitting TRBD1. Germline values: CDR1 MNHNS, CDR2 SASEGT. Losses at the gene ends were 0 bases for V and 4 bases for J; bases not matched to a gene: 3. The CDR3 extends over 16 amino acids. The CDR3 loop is CASSEALGQGADTQYF. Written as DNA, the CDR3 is TGTGCCAGCAGTGAAGCTTTGGGACAGGGGGCAGATACGCAGTATTTT.

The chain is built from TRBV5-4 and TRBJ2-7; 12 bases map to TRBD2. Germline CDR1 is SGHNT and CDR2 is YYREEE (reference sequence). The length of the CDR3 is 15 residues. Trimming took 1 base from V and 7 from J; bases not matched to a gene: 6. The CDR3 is CASSLTSGGLGEQYF. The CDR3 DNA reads TGTGCCAGCAGCTTGACTAGCGGGGGGCTAGGAGAGCAGTACTTC.

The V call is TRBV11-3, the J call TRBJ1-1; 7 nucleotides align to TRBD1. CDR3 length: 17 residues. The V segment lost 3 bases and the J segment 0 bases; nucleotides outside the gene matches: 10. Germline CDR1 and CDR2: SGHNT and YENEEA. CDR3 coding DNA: TGTGCCAGCAGCTTGGGCACGGGGACAGAAATGAACACTGAAGCTTTCTTT. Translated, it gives CASSLGTGTEMNTEAFF.